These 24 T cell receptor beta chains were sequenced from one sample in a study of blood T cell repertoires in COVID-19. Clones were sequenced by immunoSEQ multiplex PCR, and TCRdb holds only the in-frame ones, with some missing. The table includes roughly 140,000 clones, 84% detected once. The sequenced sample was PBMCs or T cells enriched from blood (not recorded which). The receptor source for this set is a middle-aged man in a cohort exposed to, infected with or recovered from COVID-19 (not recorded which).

CDR3 residues: CASSVGVGGADTQYF. Here the CDR3 DNA reads TGTGCCAGCAGCGTAGGGGTAGGGGGGGCAGATACGCAGTATTTT. The rearrangement joins TRBV9 to TRBJ2-3, with D perhaps TRBD2 (7 bases). From germline, CDR1 is SGDLS and CDR2 YYNGEE. Trimming shortened V by 0 bases and J by 4 bases, and 12 bases separated the two germline ends. The CDR3 covers 15 residues. The whole variable domain, filled in from reference TRBV9 and TRBJ2-3, reads DSGVTQTPKHLITATGQRVTLRCSPRSGDLSVYWYQQSLDQGLQFLIQYYNGEERAKGNILERFSAQQFPDLHSELNLSSLELGDSALYFCASSVGVGGADTQYFGPGTRLTVL.

In DNA, the CDR3 is TGTGCCAGCAGCCAAGCTAGCGCCTATAATTCACCCCTCCACTTT. This sequence encodes CASSQASAYNSPLHF. The chain links TRBV3-1 (or the pseudogene TRBV3-2) to TRBJ1-6, with unresolved D. Germline assignment: CDR1 LGHDT and CDR2 YNNKEL (reference sequence). The CDR3 consists of 15 residues. Trimming pared 1 base from V and 2 bases from J, leaving 6 bases between.

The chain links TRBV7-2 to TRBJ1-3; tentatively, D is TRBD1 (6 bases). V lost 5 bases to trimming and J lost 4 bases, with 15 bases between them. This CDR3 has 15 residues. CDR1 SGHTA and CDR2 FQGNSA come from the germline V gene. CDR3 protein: CASSLTGPPGNTIYF. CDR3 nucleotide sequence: TGTGCCAGCAGCCTCACAGGGCCTCCAGGAAACACCATATATTTT.

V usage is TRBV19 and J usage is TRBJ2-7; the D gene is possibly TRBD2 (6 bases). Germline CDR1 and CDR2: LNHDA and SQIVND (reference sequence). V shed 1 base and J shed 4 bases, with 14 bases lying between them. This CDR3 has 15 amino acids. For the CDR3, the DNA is TGTGCCAGTAGTATAGGCTCGGGAGTAAGGTACGAGCAGTACTTC. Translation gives CASSIGSGVRYEQYF.

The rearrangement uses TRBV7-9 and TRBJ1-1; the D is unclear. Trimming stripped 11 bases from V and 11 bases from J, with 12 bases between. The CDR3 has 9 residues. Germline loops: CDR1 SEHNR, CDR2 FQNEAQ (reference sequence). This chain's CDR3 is CAALPGAFF. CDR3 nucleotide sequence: TGTGCCGCCCTCCCCGGGGCTTTCTTT.

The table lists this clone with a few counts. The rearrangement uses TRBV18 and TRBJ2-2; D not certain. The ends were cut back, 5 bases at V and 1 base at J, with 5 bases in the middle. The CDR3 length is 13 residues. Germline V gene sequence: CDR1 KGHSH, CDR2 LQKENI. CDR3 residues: CASSNGNTGELFF. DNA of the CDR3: TGTGCCAGCTCAAACGGGAACACCGGGGAGCTGTTTTTT.

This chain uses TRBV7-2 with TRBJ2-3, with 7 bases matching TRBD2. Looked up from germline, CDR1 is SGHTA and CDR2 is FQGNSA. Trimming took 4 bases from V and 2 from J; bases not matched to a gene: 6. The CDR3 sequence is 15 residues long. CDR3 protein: CASSSSGGATDTQYF. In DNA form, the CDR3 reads TGTGCCAGCAGCTCGTCGGGGGGAGCCACAGATACGCAGTATTTT.

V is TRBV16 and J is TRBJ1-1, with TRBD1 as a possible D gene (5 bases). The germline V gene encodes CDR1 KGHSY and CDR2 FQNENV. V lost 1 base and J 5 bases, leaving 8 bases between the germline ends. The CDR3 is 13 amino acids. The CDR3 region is CASSQLQGTEAFF. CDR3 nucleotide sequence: TGTGCCAGCAGCCAATTGCAGGGTACTGAAGCTTTCTTT.

CDR3 residues: CASSSPGISYNEQFF. The CDR3 nucleotides are TGTGCCAGCAGTTCCCCGGGAATCTCCTACAATGAGCAGTTCTTC. V and J are TRBV28 and TRBJ2-1; a possible D gene is TRBD2 (5 bases). Germline V gene data show CDR1 as MDHEN and CDR2 as SYDVKM. Trimming removed 4 bases at V and 0 bases at J, with 10 bases between. This CDR3 region has 15 residues.

This CDR3 reads CASSTGLAGAYEQYF. The CDR3 DNA is TGTGCCAGTAGTACGGGGTTGGCGGGAGCCTACGAGCAGTACTTC. The genes are TRBV19 and TRBJ2-7; 7 bases map to TRBD2. Trimming took 4 bases from V and 2 from J; bases not matched to a gene: 8. The CDR3 has 15 residues. The germline V gene has CDR1 LNHDA and CDR2 SQIVND (reference sequence).

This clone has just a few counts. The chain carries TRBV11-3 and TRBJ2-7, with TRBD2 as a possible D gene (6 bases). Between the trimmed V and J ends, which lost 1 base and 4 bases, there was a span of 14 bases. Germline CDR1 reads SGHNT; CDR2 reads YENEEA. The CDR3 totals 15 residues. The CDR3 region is CASSLGAGTWYEQYF. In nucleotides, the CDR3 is TGTGCCAGCAGCTTAGGCGCGGGAACTTGGTACGAGCAGTACTTC.

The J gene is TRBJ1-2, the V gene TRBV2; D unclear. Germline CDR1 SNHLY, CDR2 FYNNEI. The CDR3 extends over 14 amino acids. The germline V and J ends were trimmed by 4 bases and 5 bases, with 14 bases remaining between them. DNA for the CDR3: TGTGCCAGCAGTGCGACACAACCGAGTTATGGCTACACCTTC. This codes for CASSATQPSYGYTF.

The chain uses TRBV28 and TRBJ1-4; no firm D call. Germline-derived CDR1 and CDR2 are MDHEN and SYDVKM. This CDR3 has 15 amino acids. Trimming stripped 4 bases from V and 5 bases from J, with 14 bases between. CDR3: CASSSPSDPNEKLFF. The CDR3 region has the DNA TGTGCCAGCAGTTCTCCGAGTGATCCGAATGAAAAACTGTTTTTT.

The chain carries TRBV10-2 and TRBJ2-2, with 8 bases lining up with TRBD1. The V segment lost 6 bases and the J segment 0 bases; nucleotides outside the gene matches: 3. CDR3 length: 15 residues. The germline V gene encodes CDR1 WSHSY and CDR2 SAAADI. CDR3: CASRKQGANTGELFF. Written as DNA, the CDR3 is TGCGCCAGCAGGAAACAGGGGGCGAACACCGGGGAGCTGTTTTTT.

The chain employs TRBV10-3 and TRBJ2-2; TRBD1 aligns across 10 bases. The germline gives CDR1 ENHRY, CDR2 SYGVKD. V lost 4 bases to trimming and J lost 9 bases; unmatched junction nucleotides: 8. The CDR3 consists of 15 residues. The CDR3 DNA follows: TGTGCCATCAGTGGGTGGGACAGGGGATTTCGGGAGCTGTTTTTT. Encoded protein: CAISGWDRGFRELFF.

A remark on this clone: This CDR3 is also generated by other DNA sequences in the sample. This chain's CDR3 is CASSPGSPYEQYF. The CDR3 coding sequence is TGTGCCAGCTCACCAGGTAGTCCCTACGAGCAGTACTTC. The V and J genes are TRBV18 and TRBJ2-7, with no clear D. This CDR3 has 13 amino acids. Germline CDR1 and CDR2: KGHSH and LQKENI. Trimming took off 2 bases at V and 2 bases at J, with 7 bases between the two ends. The variable domain in full, completed from reference TRBV18 and TRBJ2-7, reads NAGVMQNPRHLVRRRGQEARLRCSPMKGHSHVYWYRQLPEEGLKFMVYLQKENIIDESGMPKERFSAEFPKEGPSILRIQQVVRGDSAAYFCASSPGSPYEQYFGPGTRLTVT.

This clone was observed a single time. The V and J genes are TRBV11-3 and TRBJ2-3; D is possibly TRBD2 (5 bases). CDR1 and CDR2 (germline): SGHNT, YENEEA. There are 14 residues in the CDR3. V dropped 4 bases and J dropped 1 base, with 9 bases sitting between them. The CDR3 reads CASSSVGGTDTQYF. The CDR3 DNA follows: TGTGCCAGCAGCTCAGTCGGGGGCACAGATACGCAGTATTTT.

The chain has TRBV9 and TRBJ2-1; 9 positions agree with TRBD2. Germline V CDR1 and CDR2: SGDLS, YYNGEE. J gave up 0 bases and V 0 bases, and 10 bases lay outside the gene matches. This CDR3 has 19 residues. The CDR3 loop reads CASSVEGRTSASSYNEQFF. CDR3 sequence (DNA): TGTGCCAGCAGCGTAGAGGGTAGGACTAGCGCTTCCTCCTACAATGAGCAGTTCTTC.

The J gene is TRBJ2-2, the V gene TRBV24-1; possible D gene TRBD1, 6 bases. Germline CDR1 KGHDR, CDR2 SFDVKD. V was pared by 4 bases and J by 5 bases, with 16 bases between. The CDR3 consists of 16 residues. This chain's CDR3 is CATSDAGQLTTGELFF. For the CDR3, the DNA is TGTGCCACCAGTGACGCCGGACAGCTAACAACCGGGGAGCTGTTTTTT.

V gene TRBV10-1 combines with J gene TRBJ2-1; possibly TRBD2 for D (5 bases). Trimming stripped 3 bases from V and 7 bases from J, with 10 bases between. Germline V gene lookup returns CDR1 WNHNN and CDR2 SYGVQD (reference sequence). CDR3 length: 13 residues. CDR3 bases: TGCGCCAGCAGTGACGGGGAAGGGAATGAGCAGTTCTTC. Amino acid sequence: CASSDGEGNEQFF.

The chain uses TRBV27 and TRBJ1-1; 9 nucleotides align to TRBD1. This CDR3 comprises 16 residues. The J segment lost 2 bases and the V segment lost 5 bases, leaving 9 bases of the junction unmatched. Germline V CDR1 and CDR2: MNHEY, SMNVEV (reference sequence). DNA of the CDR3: TGTGCCAGCAGTACATCGTGGGGACAGGGTAACACTGAAGCTTTCTTT. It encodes CASSTSWGQGNTEAFF.

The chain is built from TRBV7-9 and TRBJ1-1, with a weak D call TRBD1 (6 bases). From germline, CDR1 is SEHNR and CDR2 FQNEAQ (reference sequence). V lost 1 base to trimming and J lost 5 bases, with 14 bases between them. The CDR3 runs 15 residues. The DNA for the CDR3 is TGTGCCAGCAGCTTAGTGATGGGGGCGCAAACTGAAGCTTTCTTT. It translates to CASSLVMGAQTEAFF. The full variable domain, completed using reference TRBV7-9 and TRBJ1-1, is DTGVSQNPRHKITKRGQNVTFRCDPISEHNRLYWYRQTLGQGPEFLTYFQNEAQLEKSRLLSDRFSAERPKGSFSTLEIQRTEQGDSAMYLCASSLVMGAQTEAFFGQGTRLTVV.

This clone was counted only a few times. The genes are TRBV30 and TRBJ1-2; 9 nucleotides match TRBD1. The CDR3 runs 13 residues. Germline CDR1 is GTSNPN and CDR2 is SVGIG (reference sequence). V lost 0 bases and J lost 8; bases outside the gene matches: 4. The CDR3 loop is CAWSVGTGIGYTF. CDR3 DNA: TGTGCCTGGAGTGTAGGGACAGGGATCGGCTACACCTTC.

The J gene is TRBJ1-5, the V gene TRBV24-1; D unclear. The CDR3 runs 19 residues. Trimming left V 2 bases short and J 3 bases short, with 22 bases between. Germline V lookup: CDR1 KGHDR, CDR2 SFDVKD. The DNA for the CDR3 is TGTGCCACCAGTGATTCGGACTCCCGGGTCTCAAAGGCCAATCAGCCCCAGCATTTT. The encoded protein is CATSDSDSRVSKANQPQHF.